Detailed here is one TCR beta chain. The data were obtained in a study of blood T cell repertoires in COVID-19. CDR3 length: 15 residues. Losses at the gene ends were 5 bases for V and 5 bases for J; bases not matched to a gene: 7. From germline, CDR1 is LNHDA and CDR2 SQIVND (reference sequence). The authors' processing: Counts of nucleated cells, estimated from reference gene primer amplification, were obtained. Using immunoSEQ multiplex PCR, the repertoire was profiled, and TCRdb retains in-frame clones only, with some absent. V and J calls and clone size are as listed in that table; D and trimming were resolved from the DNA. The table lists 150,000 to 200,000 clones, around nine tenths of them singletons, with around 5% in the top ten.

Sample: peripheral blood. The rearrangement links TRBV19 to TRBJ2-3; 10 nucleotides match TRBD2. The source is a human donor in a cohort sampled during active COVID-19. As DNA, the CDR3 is TGTGCCAGTAGTCCCGAGCGGGGGGGCGTAGATACGCAGTATTTT. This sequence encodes CASSPERGGVDTQYF.